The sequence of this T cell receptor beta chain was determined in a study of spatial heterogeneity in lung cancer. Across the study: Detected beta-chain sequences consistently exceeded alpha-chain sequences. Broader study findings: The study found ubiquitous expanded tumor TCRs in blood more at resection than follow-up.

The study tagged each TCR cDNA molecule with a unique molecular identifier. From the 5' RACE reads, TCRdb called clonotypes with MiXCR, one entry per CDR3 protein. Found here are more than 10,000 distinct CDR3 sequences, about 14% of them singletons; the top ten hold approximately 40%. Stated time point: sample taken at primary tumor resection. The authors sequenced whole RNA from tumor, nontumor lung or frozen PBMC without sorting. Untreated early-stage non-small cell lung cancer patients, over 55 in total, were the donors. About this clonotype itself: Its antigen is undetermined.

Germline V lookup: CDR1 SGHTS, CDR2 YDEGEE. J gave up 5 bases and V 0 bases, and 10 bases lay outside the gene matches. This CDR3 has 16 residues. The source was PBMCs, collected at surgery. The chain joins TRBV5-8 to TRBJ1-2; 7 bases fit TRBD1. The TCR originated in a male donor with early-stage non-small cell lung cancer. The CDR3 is CASSLVTGVRGYGYTF. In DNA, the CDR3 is TGTGCCAGCAGCTTGGTTACAGGGGTAAGAGGGTATGGCTACACCTTC.